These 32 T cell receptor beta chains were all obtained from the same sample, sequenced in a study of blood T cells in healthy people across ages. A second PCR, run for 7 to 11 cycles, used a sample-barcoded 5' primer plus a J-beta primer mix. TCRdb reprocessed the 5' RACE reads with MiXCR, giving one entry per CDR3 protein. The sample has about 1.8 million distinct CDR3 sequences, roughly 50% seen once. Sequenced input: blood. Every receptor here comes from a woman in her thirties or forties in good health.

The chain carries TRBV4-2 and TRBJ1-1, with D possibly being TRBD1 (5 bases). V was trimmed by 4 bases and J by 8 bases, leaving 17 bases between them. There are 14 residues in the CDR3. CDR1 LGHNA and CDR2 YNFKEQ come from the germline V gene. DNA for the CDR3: TGTGCCAGCAGCCCCCAAGGCAGGGCAGCGGAAGCTTTCTTT. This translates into CASSPQGRAAEAFF.

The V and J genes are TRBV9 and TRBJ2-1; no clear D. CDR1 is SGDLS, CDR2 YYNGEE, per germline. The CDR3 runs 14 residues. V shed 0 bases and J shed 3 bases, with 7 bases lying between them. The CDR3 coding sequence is TGTGCCAGCAGCGTAGATTTGGGCTACAATGAGCAGTTCTTC. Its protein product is CASSVDLGYNEQFF. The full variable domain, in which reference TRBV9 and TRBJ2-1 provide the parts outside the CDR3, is DSGVTQTPKHLITATGQRVTLRCSPRSGDLSVYWYQQSLDQGLQFLIQYYNGEERAKGNILERFSAQQFPDLHSELNLSSLELGDSALYFCASSVDLGYNEQFFGPGTRLTVL.

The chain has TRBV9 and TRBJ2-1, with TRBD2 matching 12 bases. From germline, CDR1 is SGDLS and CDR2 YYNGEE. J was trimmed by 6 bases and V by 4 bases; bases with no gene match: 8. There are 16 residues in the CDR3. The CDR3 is CASSLTSGRYGNEQFF. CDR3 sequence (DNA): TGTGCCAGCAGCCTGACTAGCGGGAGATACGGCAATGAGCAGTTCTTC.

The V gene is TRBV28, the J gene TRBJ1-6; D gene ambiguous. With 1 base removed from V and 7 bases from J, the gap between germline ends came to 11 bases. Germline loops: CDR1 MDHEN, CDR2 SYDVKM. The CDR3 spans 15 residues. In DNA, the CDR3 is TGTGCCAGCAGTTTATCTGGCAGAGGGAATTCACCCCTCCACTTT. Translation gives CASSLSGRGNSPLHF.

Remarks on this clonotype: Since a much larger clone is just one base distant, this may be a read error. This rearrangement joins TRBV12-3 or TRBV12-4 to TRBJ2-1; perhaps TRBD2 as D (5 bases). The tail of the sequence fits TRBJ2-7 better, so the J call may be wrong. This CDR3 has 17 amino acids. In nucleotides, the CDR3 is TGTGCCAGCAGGCCCACCCTCCTAGGGAGCTCCTACAATGAGCAGTACTTC. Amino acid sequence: CASRPTLLGSSYNEQYF.

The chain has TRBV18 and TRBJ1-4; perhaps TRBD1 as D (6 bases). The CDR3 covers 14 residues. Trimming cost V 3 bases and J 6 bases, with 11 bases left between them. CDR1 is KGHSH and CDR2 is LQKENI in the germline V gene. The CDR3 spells CASSPGGRDEKLFF. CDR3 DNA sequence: TGTGCCAGCTCACCGGGGGGCAGGGATGAAAAACTGTTTTTT.

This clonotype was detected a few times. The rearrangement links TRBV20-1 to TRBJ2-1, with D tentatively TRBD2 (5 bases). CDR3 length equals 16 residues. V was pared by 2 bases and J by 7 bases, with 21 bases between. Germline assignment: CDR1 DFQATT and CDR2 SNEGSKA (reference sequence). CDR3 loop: CSARKGDRGTLNEQFF. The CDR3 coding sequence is TGCAGTGCTAGAAAGGGAGATCGGGGAACTCTGAATGAGCAGTTCTTC.

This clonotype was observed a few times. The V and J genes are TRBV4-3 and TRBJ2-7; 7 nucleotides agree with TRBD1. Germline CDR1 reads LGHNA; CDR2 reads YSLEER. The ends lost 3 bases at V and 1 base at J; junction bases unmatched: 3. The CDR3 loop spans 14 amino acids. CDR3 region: CASSHTTGSYEQYF. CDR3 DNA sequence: TGCGCCAGCAGCCACACGACAGGGTCCTACGAGCAGTACTTC.

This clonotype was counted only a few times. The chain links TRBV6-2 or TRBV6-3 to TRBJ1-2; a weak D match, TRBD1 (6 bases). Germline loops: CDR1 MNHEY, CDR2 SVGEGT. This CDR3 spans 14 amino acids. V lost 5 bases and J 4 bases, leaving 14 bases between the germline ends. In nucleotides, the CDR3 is TGTGCCAGCAGTCGGACAGATGGATCCTATGGCTACACCTTC. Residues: CASSRTDGSYGYTF.

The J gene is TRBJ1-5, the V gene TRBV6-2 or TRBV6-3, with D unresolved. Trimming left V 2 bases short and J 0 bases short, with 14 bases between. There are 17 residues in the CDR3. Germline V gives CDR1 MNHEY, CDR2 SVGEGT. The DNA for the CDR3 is TGTGCCAGCAGTTACGGGAGAGTAAATTATAGCAATCAGCCCCAGCATTTT. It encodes CASSYGRVNYSNQPQHF.

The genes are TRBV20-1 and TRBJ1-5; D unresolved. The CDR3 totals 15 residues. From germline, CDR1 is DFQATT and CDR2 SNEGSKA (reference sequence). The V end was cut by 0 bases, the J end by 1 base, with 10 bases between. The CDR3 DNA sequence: TGCAGTGCTAGAGATCGAGCAGGAAGCAATCAGCCCCAGCATTTT. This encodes CSARDRAGSNQPQHF.

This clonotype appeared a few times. The CDR3 sequence: CSARTSGGRYEQYF. For the CDR3, the DNA is TGCAGTGCTAGGACTAGCGGGGGCCGGTACGAGCAGTACTTC. The V and J genes are TRBV20-1 and TRBJ2-7; 12 bases are shared with TRBD2. The CDR3 length is 14 residues. Germline assignment: CDR1 DFQATT and CDR2 SNEGSKA (reference sequence). V dropped 3 bases and J dropped 4; count of bases not matched to a gene: 4.

The CDR3 nucleotides read TGCAGTGCTAGACCACCGGGACAGGGGATTGGCAATGAGCAGTTCTTC. Its protein is CSARPPGQGIGNEQFF. The gene calls are TRBV20-1 and TRBJ2-1, with 10 nucleotides matching TRBD1. The CDR3 runs 16 residues. V dropped 2 bases and J dropped 6; count of bases not matched to a gene: 10. CDR1 is DFQATT, CDR2 SNEGSKA, per germline (reference sequence).

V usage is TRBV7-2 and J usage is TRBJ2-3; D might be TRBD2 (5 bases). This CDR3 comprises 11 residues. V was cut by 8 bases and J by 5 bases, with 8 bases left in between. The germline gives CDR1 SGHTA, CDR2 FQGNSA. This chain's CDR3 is CASPEGDTQYF. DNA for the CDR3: TGTGCCAGCCCCGAGGGAGATACGCAGTATTTT.

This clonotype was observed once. The chain's CDR3 is CASSPLPGQGVRIQYF. CDR3 nucleotide sequence: TGTGCCAGCAGCCCGCTCCCGGGACAGGGGGTGCGGATTCAGTACTTC. This chain uses TRBV7-9 with TRBJ2-4; 11 nucleotides align to TRBD1. This CDR3 is built from 16 residues. V gave up 5 bases and J gave up 10 bases; unmatched junction bases: 13. The germline CDR1 and CDR2 sequences are SEHNR and FQNEAQ (reference sequence).

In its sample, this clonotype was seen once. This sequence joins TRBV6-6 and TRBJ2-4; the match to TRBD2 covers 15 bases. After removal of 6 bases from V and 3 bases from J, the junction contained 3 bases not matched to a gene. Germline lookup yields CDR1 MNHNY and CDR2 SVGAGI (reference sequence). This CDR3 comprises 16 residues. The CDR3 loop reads CASSRTSGGGKNIQYF. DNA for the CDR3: TGTGCCAGCAGCCGGACTAGCGGGGGGGGCAAAAACATTCAGTACTTC.

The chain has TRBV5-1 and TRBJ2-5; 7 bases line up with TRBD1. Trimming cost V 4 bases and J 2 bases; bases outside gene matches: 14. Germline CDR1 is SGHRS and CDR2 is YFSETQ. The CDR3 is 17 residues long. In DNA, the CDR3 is TGCGCCAGCAGCCTTGTTCCAACAGGGGTGACACAAGAGACCCAGTACTTC. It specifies CASSLVPTGVTQETQYF.

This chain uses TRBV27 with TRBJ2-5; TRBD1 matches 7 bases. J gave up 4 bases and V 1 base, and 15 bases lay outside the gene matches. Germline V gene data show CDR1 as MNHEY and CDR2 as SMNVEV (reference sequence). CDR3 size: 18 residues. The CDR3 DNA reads TGTGCCAGCAGTTTATACCCATCCCAAGGAGACAGGGCAGAGACCCAGTACTTC. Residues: CASSLYPSQGDRAETQYF.

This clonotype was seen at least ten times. CDR3 region: CSARRSSGANVLTF. CDR3 sequence (DNA): TGCAGTGCTAGACGGTCCTCTGGGGCCAACGTCCTGACTTTC. J is TRBJ2-6 and V is TRBV20-1; D is unresolved. CDR1 and CDR2 from the germline V gene are DFQATT and SNEGSKA (reference sequence). The CDR3 has 14 residues. Deletions cut 2 bases from V and 0 bases from J, with 5 bases between.

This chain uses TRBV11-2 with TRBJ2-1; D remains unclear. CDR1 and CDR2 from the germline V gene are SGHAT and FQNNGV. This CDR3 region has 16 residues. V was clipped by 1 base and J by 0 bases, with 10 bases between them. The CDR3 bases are TGTGCCAGCAGCTTAGCGGTTATTAGCTCCTACAATGAGCAGTTCTTC. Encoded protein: CASSLAVISSYNEQFF.

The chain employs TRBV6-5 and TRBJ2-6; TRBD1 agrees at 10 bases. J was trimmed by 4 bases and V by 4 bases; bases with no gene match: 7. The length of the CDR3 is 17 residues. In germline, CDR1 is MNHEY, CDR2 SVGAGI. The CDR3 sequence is CASSSGTGESGANVLTF. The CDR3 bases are TGTGCCAGCAGTTCCGGGACAGGGGAATCGGGGGCCAACGTCCTGACTTTC.

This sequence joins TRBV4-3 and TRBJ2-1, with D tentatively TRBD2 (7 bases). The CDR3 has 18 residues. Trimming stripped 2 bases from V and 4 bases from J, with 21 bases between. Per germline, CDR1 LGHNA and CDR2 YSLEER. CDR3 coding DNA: TGCGCCAGCAGCCAACGCGGGCAGGCGGGGGCCGGGTACAATGAGCAGTTCTTC. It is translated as CASSQRGQAGAGYNEQFF.

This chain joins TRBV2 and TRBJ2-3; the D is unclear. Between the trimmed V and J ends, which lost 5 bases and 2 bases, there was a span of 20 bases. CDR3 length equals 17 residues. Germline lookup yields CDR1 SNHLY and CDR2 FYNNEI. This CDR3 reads CASSQNSARFSTDTQYF. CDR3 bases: TGTGCCAGCAGTCAAAACTCCGCCAGGTTCTCCACAGATACGCAGTATTTT.

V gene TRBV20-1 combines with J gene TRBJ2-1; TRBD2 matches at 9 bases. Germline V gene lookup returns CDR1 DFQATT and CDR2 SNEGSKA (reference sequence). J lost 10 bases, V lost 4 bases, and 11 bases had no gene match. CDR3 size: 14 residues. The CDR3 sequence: CSAKLAGLGGEQFF. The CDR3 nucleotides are TGCAGTGCTAAGCTAGCGGGGCTTGGTGGGGAGCAGTTCTTC.

The DNA for the CDR3 is TGTGCCAGCAGCTCGGGACTACCACTGGACCCAGATACGCAGTATTTT. Translation gives CASSSGLPLDPDTQYF. V and J are TRBV7-2 and TRBJ2-3, with TRBD2 matching over 7 bases. V lost 4 bases to trimming and J lost 4 bases; unmatched junction nucleotides: 11. The CDR3 covers 16 residues. Looked up from germline, CDR1 is SGHTA and CDR2 is FQGNSA.

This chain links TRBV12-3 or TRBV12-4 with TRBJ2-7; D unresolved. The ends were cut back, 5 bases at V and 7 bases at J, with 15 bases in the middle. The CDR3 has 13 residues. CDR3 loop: CASSVEQTSEQYF. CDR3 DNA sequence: TGTGCCAGCAGTGTAGAACAGACGTCGGAGCAGTACTTC.

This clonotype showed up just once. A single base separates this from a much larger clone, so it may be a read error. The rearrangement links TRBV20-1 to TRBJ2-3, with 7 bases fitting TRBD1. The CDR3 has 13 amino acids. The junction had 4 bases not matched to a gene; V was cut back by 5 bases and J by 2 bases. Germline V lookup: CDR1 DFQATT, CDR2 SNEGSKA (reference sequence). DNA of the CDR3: TGCAGTGCTTACAGGGGAAACACAGATACGCAGTATTTT. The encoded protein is CSAYRGNTDTQYF.

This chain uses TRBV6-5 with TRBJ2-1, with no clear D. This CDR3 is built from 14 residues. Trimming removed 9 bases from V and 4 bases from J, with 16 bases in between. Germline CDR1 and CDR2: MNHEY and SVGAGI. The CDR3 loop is CASTGPTQYNEQFF. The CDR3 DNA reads TGTGCCAGTACTGGTCCGACCCAGTACAATGAGCAGTTCTTC.

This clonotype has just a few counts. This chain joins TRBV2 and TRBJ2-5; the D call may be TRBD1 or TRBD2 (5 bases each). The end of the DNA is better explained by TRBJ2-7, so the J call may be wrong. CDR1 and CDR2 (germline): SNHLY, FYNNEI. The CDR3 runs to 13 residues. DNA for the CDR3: TGTGCCAGCAGGGGGGTCTATCCCTACGAGCAGTACTTC. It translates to CASRGVYPYEQYF.

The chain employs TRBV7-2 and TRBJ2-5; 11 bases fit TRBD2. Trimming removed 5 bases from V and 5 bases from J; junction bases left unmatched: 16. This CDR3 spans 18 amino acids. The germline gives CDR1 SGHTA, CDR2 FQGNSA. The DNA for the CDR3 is TGTGCCAGCAGCCCCGTAGCGAGGGCTAGCGGGGGGACCGAGACCCAGTACTTC. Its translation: CASSPVARASGGTETQYF.

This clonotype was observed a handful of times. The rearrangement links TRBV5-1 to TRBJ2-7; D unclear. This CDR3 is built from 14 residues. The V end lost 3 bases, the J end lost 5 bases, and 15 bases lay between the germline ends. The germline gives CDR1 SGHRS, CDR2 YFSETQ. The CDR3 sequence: CASSSEPDLHEQYF. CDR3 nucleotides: TGCGCCAGCAGCTCGGAACCCGACCTTCACGAGCAGTACTTC. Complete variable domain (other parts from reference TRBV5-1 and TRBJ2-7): KAGVTQTPRYLIKTRGQQVTLSCSPISGHRSVSWYQQTPGQGLQFLFEYFSETQRNKGNFPGRFSGRQFSNSRSEMNVSTLELGDSALYLCASSSEPDLHEQYFGPGTRLTVT.

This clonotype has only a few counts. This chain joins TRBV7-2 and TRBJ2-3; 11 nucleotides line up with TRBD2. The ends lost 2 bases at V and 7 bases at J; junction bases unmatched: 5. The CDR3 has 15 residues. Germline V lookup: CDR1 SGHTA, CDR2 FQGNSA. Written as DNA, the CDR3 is TGTGCCAGCAGCTTAAGTACTAGCGGGGGTTATACGCAGTATTTT. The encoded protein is CASSLSTSGGYTQYF. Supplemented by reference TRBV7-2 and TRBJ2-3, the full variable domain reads GAGVSQSPSNKVTEKGKDVELRCDPISGHTALYWYRQSLGQGLEFLIYFQGNSAPDKSGLPSDRFSAERTGGSVSTLTIQRTQQEDSAVYLCASSLSTSGGYTQYFGPGTRLTVL.